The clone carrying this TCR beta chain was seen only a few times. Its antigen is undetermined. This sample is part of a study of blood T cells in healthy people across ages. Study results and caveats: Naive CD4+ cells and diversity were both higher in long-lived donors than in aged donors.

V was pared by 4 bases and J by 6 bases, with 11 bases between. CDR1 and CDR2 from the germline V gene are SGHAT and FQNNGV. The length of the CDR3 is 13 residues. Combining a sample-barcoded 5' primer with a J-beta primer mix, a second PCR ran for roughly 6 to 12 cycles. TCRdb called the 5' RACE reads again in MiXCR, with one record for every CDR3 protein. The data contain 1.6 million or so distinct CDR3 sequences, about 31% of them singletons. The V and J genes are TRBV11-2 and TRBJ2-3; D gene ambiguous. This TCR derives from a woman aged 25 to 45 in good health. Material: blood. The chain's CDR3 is CASSSELLDTQYF. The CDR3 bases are TGTGCCAGCAGCTCGGAACTGTTGGATACGCAGTATTTT.